Below are 10 T cell receptor beta chains sequenced from a single sample in a study of low-dose radiotherapy and immunotherapy resistance in tumors (dated by TCRdb to the early 2020s). These reads were obtained on an Illumina HiSeq 2500. Superscript III and a set of TRAV- and TRBV-specific primers were used to synthesize first-strand cDNA, so that both TCRalpha and TCRbeta chains were covered. A roughly 18-cycle PCR with Phusion amplified the TCRs, pairing a constant-region primer with the adapter that was attached to the V primers. TCRdb reprocessing: public reads trimmed at Q25 with fastp, clones called with MiXCR, in-frame beta chains kept. Each entry merges the rows of one CDR3 protein and shows their most common DNA and genes. This sample holds 65,000 to 90,000 distinct CDR3 sequences; around 18% were observed only once. About 5.5% of the sample rests with the top ten. The time point tag for this specimen amounts to: before trial treatment.

Sample: PBMCs, taken before treatment. These receptors originate from a male donor with prostate cancer.

This clonotype was picked up many times. A far larger clone lies a single base away; this is likely a read error. In nucleotides, the CDR3 is TGTGCCAGCAGTTGGGGGGATACGCAGTATTTT. Its translation is CASSWGDTQYF. The V call is TRBV6-2 or TRBV6-3, the J call TRBJ2-3; D is perhaps TRBD1 or TRBD2 (5 bases each). Germline lookup yields CDR1 MNHEY and CDR2 SVGEGT. The CDR3 extends over 11 amino acids. V dropped 4 bases and J dropped 6 bases, with 5 bases sitting between them.

This clonotype was seen many times. The chain links TRBV5-6 to TRBJ1-2; D remains ambiguous. The V end was cut by 6 bases, the J end by 8 bases, with 14 bases between. The CDR3 has 12 residues. Germline assignment: CDR1 SGHDT and CDR2 YYEEEE. CDR3 protein: CASIPFSRGYTF. DNA of the CDR3: TGTGCCAGCATACCGTTTAGCCGCGGCTACACCTTC.

This clonotype was counted many times. The J gene is TRBJ2-3, the V gene TRBV2; 13 bases are shared with TRBD2. This CDR3 comprises 15 residues. J was trimmed by 4 bases and V by 9 bases; bases with no gene match: 7. CDR1 is SNHLY, CDR2 FYNNEI, per germline. CDR3 region: CASRGLAGRSDTQYF. The CDR3 region has the DNA TGTGCCAGTCGGGGACTAGCGGGGAGATCAGATACGCAGTATTTT.

This clonotype occurred many times. This sequence joins TRBV11-2 and TRBJ2-5, with TRBD2 matching 8 bases. Germline V CDR1 and CDR2: SGHAT, FQNNGV. There are 15 residues in the CDR3. V shed 5 bases and J 6 bases; nucleotides not matched to a gene: 11. The CDR3 DNA reads as TGTGCCAGCAGCGATCCCGGGAGGGCCTCGAAGACCCAGTACTTC. Its translation is CASSDPGRASKTQYF.

The J gene is TRBJ1-2, the V gene TRBV12-3 or TRBV12-4; no firm D call. V was trimmed by 1 base and J by 4 bases, leaving 10 bases between them. CDR3 length: 14 amino acids. CDR3 in amino acids: CASSLGGFAYGYTF. The CDR3 nucleotides read TGTGCCAGCAGTTTAGGGGGTTTTGCCTATGGCTACACCTTC.

This clonotype was counted at least ten times. The J gene is TRBJ2-7, the V gene TRBV7-9; 9 bases fit TRBD1. Germline CDR1 reads SEHNR; CDR2 reads FQNEAQ (reference sequence). J gave up 4 bases and V 5 bases, and 6 bases lay outside the gene matches. This CDR3 region has 14 residues. The CDR3 DNA reads TGTGCCAGCAGCATGGTACAGGGGGCTTACGAGCAGTACTTC. Translating gives CASSMVQGAYEQYF.

This clonotype came up many times. In DNA, the CDR3 is TGTGCCAGCAGCTCTTCCCTTTACGAGCAGTACTTC. Encoded protein: CASSSSLYEQYF. The chain couples TRBV7-2 to TRBJ2-7, with D unclear. There are 12 residues in the CDR3. CDR1 and CDR2 from the germline V gene are SGHTA and FQGNSA. Trimming stripped 4 bases from V and 4 bases from J, with 8 bases between.

The table lists this clonotype with many counts. The gene calls are TRBV20-1 and TRBJ2-2; 7 bases map to TRBD1. This CDR3 comprises 16 residues. V shed 2 bases and J 0 bases; nucleotides not matched to a gene: 6. Germline CDR1 and CDR2: DFQATT and SNEGSKA (reference sequence). The CDR3 nucleotides are TGCAGTGCTAGACTTAGGGGGCGGGCGAACACCGGGGAGCTGTTTTTT. Its protein product is CSARLRGRANTGELFF.

This clonotype was counted ten times or more. The chain joins TRBV12-3 or TRBV12-4 to TRBJ2-1, with D uncertain. V lost 3 bases and J lost 8, with 11 bases in between. CDR3 length equals 13 residues. The CDR3 DNA is TGTGCCAGCAGTTTGGCACAAGTAGATGAGCAGTTCTTC. It translates to CASSLAQVDEQFF.

This clonotype occurred many times. The chain recombines TRBV20-1 with TRBJ2-5; a weak D match, TRBD2 (6 bases). Per germline, CDR1 DFQATT and CDR2 SNEGSKA (reference sequence). Trimming removed 3 bases from V and 5 bases from J, with 10 bases in between. This CDR3 comprises 12 residues. The CDR3 DNA follows: TGCAGTGCTAGGTTTGGGAGGGAGACCCAGTACTTC. Translation gives CSARFGRETQYF.